One and the same sample provided the 7 T cell receptor beta chains below, sequenced in a study of T cell responses to AZD1222 COVID-19 vaccine. Profiling relied on immunoSEQ multiplex PCR, and the TCRdb table lists in-frame clones only, not all of them. The sample gives approximately 120,000 clones, 80% to 90% of which show up once; roughly a quarter is in the top ten. The sequenced sample was peripheral blood, obtained 28 days after the second AZD1222 dose. The source of these receptors is an adult who received the AZD1222 COVID-19 vaccine.

The V call is TRBV15, the J call TRBJ1-1; D unclear. Germline lookup yields CDR1 LNHNV and CDR2 YYDKDF (reference sequence). Trimming cost V 0 bases and J 8 bases, with 10 bases left between them. This CDR3 has 13 residues. This CDR3 reads CATSRDVGSEAFF. CDR3 DNA: TGTGCCACCAGCAGAGATGTGGGCAGCGAAGCTTTCTTT. The full variable domain, rest sourced from reference TRBV15 and TRBJ1-1, is DAMVIQNPRYQVTQFGKPVTLSCSQTLNHNVMYWYQQKSSQAPKLLFHYYDKDFNNEADTPDNFQSRRPNTSFCFLDIRSPGLGDTAMYLCATSRDVGSEAFFGQGTRLTVV.

The V gene is TRBV18, the J gene TRBJ1-2; 7 bases match TRBD1. CDR1 and CDR2 from the germline V gene are KGHSH and LQKENI. Trimming at V came to 5 bases and at J to 7 bases, leaving 13 bases not matched to a gene. CDR3 length equals 15 residues. CDR3 DNA sequence: TGTGCCAGCTCAGACACGACAGGGTCCTCCGTTGGCTACACCTTC. Its protein product is CASSDTTGSSVGYTF.

V gene TRBV5-5 combines with J gene TRBJ1-4, with D possibly matching TRBD1 (6 bases). Germline V gene sequence: CDR1 SGHKS, CDR2 YYEKEE (reference sequence). The CDR3 runs 16 residues. Trimming left V 0 bases short and J 6 bases short, with 15 bases between. CDR3 coding DNA: TGTGCCAGCAGCTTGGTGGGGGGGCTCATTGATGAAAAACTGTTTTTT. This codes for CASSLVGGLIDEKLFF. Looking up the rest from reference TRBV5-5 and TRBJ1-4 gives the full variable domain: DAGVTQSPTHLIKTRGQQVTLRCSPISGHKSVSWYQQVLGQGPQFIFQYYEKEERGRGNFPDRFSARQFPNYSSELNVNALLLGDSALYLCASSLVGGLIDEKLFFGSGTQLSVL.

V and J are TRBV6-2 or TRBV6-3 and TRBJ1-6; D is perhaps TRBD1 (5 bases). V was shortened by 3 bases and J by 7 bases, with 16 bases between the two germline ends. The CDR3 spans 16 residues. In germline, CDR1 is MNHEY, CDR2 SVGEGT. The CDR3 DNA is TGTGCCAGCAGTTATACCAGACAGTCGGTGAATTCACCCCTCCACTTT. Translated, it gives CASSYTRQSVNSPLHF.

The chain uses TRBV28 and TRBJ2-3; 11 bases are shared with TRBD2. The CDR3 sequence is 16 residues long. The V gene end was trimmed by 5 bases and the J gene end by 2 bases; junction bases not matched to a gene: 6. Germline CDR1 reads MDHEN; CDR2 reads SYDVKM. CDR3 bases: TGTGCCAGCAGTCGACTAGCGGGGTACCTCACAGATACGCAGTATTTT. It is translated as CASSRLAGYLTDTQYF.

The V and J genes are TRBV2 and TRBJ1-5; D gene uncertain. V was shortened by 8 bases and J by 7 bases, with 12 bases between the two germline ends. The CDR3 has 12 amino acids. Germline-derived CDR1 and CDR2 are SNHLY and FYNNEI. CDR3 protein: CASYSPGQPQHF. The DNA for the CDR3 is TGTGCCAGCTACTCTCCGGGGCAGCCCCAGCATTTT.

This clone was seen more than once but under ten times. V is TRBV2 and J is TRBJ1-3; maybe TRBD1 (6 bases). Trimming left V 4 bases short and J 2 bases short, with 21 bases between. CDR1 SNHLY and CDR2 FYNNEI come from the germline V gene. The CDR3 has 18 amino acids. CDR3 residues: CASSVGWGEQGTGNTIYF. DNA of the CDR3: TGTGCCAGCAGTGTTGGTTGGGGAGAACAGGGAACTGGAAACACCATATATTTT.